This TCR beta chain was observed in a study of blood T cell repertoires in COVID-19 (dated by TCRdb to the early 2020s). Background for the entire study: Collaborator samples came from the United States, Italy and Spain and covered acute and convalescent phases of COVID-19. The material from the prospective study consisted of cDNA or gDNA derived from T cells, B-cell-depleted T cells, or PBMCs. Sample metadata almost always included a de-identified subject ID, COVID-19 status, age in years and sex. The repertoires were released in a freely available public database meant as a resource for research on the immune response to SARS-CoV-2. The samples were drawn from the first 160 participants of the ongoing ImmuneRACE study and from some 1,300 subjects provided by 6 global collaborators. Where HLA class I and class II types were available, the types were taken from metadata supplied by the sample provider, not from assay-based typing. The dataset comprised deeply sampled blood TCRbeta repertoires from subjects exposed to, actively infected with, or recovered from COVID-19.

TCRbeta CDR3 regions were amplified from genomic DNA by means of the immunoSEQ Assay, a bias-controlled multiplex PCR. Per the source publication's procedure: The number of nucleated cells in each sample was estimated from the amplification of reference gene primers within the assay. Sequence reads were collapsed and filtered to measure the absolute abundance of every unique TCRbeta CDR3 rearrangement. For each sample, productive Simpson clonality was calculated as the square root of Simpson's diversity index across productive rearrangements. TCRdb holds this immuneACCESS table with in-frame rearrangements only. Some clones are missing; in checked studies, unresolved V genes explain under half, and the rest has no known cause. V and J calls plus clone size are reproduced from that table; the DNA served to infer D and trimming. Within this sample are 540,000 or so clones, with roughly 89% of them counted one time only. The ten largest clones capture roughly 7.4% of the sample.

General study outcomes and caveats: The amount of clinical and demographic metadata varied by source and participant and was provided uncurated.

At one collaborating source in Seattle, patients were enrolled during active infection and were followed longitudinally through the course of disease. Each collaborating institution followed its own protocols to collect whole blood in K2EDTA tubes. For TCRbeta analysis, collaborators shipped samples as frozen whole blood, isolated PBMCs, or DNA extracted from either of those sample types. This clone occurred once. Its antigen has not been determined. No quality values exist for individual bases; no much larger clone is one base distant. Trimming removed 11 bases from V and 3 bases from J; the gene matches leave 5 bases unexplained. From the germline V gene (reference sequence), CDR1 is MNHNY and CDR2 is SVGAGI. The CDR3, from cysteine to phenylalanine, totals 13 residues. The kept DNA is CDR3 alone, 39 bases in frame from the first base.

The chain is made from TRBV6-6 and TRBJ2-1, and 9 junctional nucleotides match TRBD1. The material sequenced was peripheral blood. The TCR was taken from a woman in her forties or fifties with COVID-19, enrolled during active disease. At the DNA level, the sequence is TGTGCCGGACAGACAGGGGGCTACAATGAGCAGTTCTTC. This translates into CAGQTGGYNEQFF.